This entry concerns a single T cell receptor beta chain. There is no known antigen for this receptor. One base away there is no much larger clone; base qualities are not given. The cohort consisted of hundreds of healthy bone marrow donors. At the time of sampling, every cohort member was nominally healthy, though immune exposures that went unrecorded were likely present. The donor was CMV seropositive and was included in the group of some 290 seropositive cohort members. A peripheral blood sample was provided by each donor, and peripheral blood mononuclear cells were used for TCR beta sequencing. The Qiagen DNeasy Blood Extraction Kit was used to extract genomic DNA from the blood cell samples. The library was built by means of the immunoSEQ multiplex PCR assay. A mixture of 60 forward primers for TCR Vbeta segments and 13 reverse primers for TCR Jbeta segments was used in the multiplex PCR. The CDR3 region of rearranged TCR beta genes was amplified from genomic DNA with a multiplex PCR assay. Amplified TCR beta libraries were sequenced as 87-base-pair reads on the Illumina HiSeq System. As for how the authors treated the data: A later analysis tallied roughly 76 million unique TCR beta chains across the 700 or so repertoires, and about 10 million of those chains were shared by two or more donors. A nearest-neighbor algorithm error-corrected the raw reads and collapsed the reads into unique sequences, merging closely related sequences to remove PCR and sequencing errors. CDR3 sequences were aligned to IMGT reference sequences to assign V, D and J gene segments. For a sequence to be retained, a match of at least six nucleotides to both a V gene segment and a J gene segment was required. Rearrangements were called productive when the CDR3 lacked stop codons and stayed in frame with V and J; all others were non-productive. CDR3 was defined according to IMGT convention as the region running from the second conserved V-encoded cysteine to the conserved J-encoded phenylalanine. The earlier analysis of some 550 of the donors excluded any sequence lacking an unambiguous match to a single V gene segment. In an earlier analysis of roughly 500 of the donors, V segments were called functional above 56.7% productive rearrangements and were called segregating when the between-donor standard deviation exceeded 5%. A statistical classification framework was developed to diagnose cytomegalovirus status using the catalog of TCR beta chain sequences. V and J gene assignment, in a later analysis, came from comparing TCR nucleotide sequences with IMGT/GENE-DB human TR gene sequences. Using the TCRdist pipeline, a later analysis assigned CDR3 sequences along with most-parsimonious VDJ recombination scenarios. In a later analysis, each TCR beta chain was defined by its CDR3 amino acid sequence together with its V-gene family, and reads without a unique V-gene family were excluded. In a later analysis, 550 to 650 highly shared, low-generation-probability nucleotide sequences were removed to address suspected cross-contamination and a sequencing artifact. In a later analysis, a clonal expansion index was calculated for each public chain from normalized within-repertoire ranks of inferred template counts. In a later analysis, generation probabilities were computed with a VDJ recombination model fitted to out-of-frame rearrangements, and the resulting probabilities were checked against IGoR. A later analysis scored TCR-TCR, TCR-HLA and TCR-CMV co-occurrence with hypergeometric tests, applying a repertoire-size bias correction to TCR pairs. In a later analysis, false discovery rates were estimated by permuting HLA or CMV assignments 20 times. In a later analysis, co-occurring TCRs were grouped with DBSCAN, and TCRdist sequence similarity was added when clustering was performed within HLA-allele-positive subsets. For co-occurrence clustering, repertoires with fewer than 30,000 or more than 120,000 public chains were excluded, along with four or five repertoires with anomalous nucleotide sharing. TCRdb holds this immuneACCESS table with in-frame rearrangements only. Some clones are missing; in checked studies, unresolved V genes explain under half, and the rest has no known cause. V, J and clone size derive from that table, while D and trimming were established from the DNA sequence. The table for this sample lists 200,000 to 250,000 clones; 77% of them were counted only once. Of the sample, less than 3.5% falls within the top ten clones.

This specimen comes from a study of cytomegalovirus exposure and HLA in healthy donors (TCRdb year 2017). Regarding the study in general: In an earlier analysis of 450 to 750 of the donors, approximately 300 Gb of sequence data and just under 120 million unique TCR beta sequences from 150 million to 200 million T cells were reported. A later analysis re-analyzed previously published TCR beta repertoires from 650 to 800 donors and added high-resolution HLA genotyping to study TCR occurrence patterns. The study profiled the T cell repertoires of under 850 subjects by immunosequencing and related them to cytomegalovirus serostatus. Genome-wide SNP genotypes for about three fifths of the roughly 700 donors were used in a later genetic analysis, which treated that subset as a discovery cohort. About 310 gigabases of sequencing data and some 85 million unique TCR sequences were included in an early release covering around 650 HLA-typed donors. The study combined high-throughput TCR immunosequencing, statistical association of individual TCRs with disease status, and machine learning to predict cytomegalovirus infection status. Donor age, sex, ethnicity and CMV serostatus were compiled together with the repertoire data. The aim of the study was to test whether cataloging public T cell receptors could identify signatures of past pathogen exposure. The number of typed donors differed by locus: roughly 629-630 for A, B, C, DRB1 and DQB1; approximately 540 for DQA1; over 600 for DPA1; and some 450 for DPB1. The later analysis used no new phenotypic data to find candidate immune exposures, relying instead on TCR beta sequences and their occurrence across donors. Among 398 genotyped donors of the cohort, an average of approximately 240,000 unique TCR beta nucleotide sequences were sequenced per donor, 15% to 20% of them non-productive. Every discovery cohort repertoire had been produced on one sequencing platform. HLA typing covered class I and class II loci at four-digit resolution. In addition to the first cohort of 650 to 750 subjects, a separate validation cohort of over 90 different subjects was used. Of the approximately 400 genotyped donors, 65% to 90% fell in the genetic ancestry cluster associated with self-reported Caucasian donors. An earlier analysis of several hundred of the donors used high-throughput TCR beta sequencing to judge whether each TCR beta V gene segment behaved as functional or pseudogenic. Four or five DR-DQ haplotypes were handled as single units for association and clustering because linkage in the cohort was strong.

What the study reported, not specific to this receptor: Several of the top co-occurrence clusters appeared to be linked to parvovirus B19, influenza, CMV and Epstein-Barr virus, according to a later analysis. Because counts were too low, seventeen rarely observed V segments, including chromosome 9 orphons, were left out of the earlier analysis of some 640 of the donors. Compared with the approximately 710-donor mean, donors in an Asian-associated ancestry cluster had fewer N-insertions in productive TCRs, according to a later genetic analysis. A later genetic analysis associated a missense DCLRE1C variant with V-gene and J-gene trimming of TCR beta chains, and an independent cohort replicated the association. A group of highly shared sequence variants was considered likely to be a technical artifact of the sequencing pipeline. CMV serostatus was the only immune exposure information available for the cohort. Assigning TCR associations to individual alleles was difficult when HLA alleles, especially DR and DQ, strongly co-occurred. The 87-base-pair reads could not distinguish some IMGT-functional V segments, including TRBV6-2 and TRBV6-3, so those segments were excluded. The study listed over 150 TCR beta chains as associated with cytomegalovirus. In an earlier analysis of 587 of the donors, most TCR beta V segments appeared in productive rearrangements about 90% or about 30% of the time, broadly matching IMGT annotations. In this cohort, only TCR beta chains were sequenced, and detectable features were limited by the absence of alpha or paired-chain data. A further reported finding was that TCR beta sequences accurately predicted the HLA-A and HLA-B alleles for most subjects in the first cohort. According to the authors, the approach could potentially be generalized to other disease states and immunological phenotypes. Most CMV-associated TCR beta chains appeared to be HLA-restricted in a later analysis, and the HLA associations seemed to be driven largely by CMV exposure. Sequencing depth was assumed to be roughly uniform across donors in the presence/absence analyses, though that assumption may not hold. At a false discovery rate of 0.05, a later analysis linked 16,951 TCR beta sequences to specific HLA alleles. A later analysis found that TCR association rates varied across HLA loci, with DRB1 alleles showing the most associated TCRs and HLA-C alleles the fewest. In a later analysis, HLA-associated TCR beta chains showed more clonal expansion and lower generation probabilities than non-associated chains that were equally common. Because HLA typing was missing for some donors at each locus, association tests included only the typed subset. Most TCR sequences were seen in very few donors, while some public TCRs were found in many individuals. Linkage disequilibrium might explain the correlated functional status among segregating V segments, but an unknown experimental factor could not be excluded. In both the original and validation cohorts, the classifier was reported to diagnose cytomegalovirus status with high specificity and sensitivity. In vitro tests confirmed that a few of the cytomegalovirus-associated TCR beta chains recognize cytomegalovirus antigens.

There are 14 amino acids in the CDR3, from cysteine to phenylalanine inclusive. Only CDR3 DNA remains: 42 bases, in frame from the first base. V is pared back by 3 bases and J by 2 bases, with 13 bases lying between the germline termini. The CDR1 and CDR2 encoded by the germline V gene (reference sequence) are GTSNPN and SVGIG. The TCR was taken from a woman in her sixties or seventies in good health and CMV-seropositive. The rearrangement combines TRBV30 with TRBJ2-5; a tentative D call is TRBD1 (6 bases match). The sequencing sample was made of PBMCs. The CDR3 sequence is CAWREGGRQETQYF. Here is the DNA: TGTGCCTGGAGAGAAGGGGGACGGCAAGAGACCCAGTACTTC. With all but the CDR3 taken from the reference TRBV30 and TRBJ2-5 genes, the full variable domain is: SQTIHQWPATLVQPVGSPLSLECTVEGTSNPNLYWYRQAAGRGLQLLFYSVGIGQISSEVPQNLSASRPQDRQFILSSKKLLLSDSGFYLCAWREGGRQETQYFGPGTRLLVL.